This T cell receptor beta chain was observed in a study of blood T cell repertoires in COVID-19 (dated by TCRdb to 2020 to 2022). At the level of the whole study: Collaborator samples came from the United States, Italy and Spain and covered acute and convalescent phases of COVID-19. The prospective study material was composed of cDNA or gDNA derived from T cells, B-cell-depleted T cells, or PBMCs. Subjects who had been exposed to COVID-19, were actively infected with it, or had recovered from it provided the deeply sampled blood TCRbeta repertoires that made up the dataset. The repertoires were released in a freely available public database meant as a resource for research on the immune response to SARS-CoV-2. Samples were obtained from the ongoing ImmuneRACE study (first 160 participants) and from about 1,300 subjects provided by 6 global collaborators. Nearly every sample came with metadata listing a de-identified subject ID, COVID-19 status, age in years and sex. Where HLA class I and class II types were available, the types were taken from metadata supplied by the sample provider, not from assay-based typing.

Whole blood was collected in K2EDTA tubes by collaborating institutions according to the institutions' own protocols. For TCRbeta analysis, collaborators shipped samples in one of three forms: frozen whole blood, isolated PBMCs, or DNA extracted from either of those sample types. TCRbeta CDR3 regions were amplified from genomic DNA by means of the immunoSEQ Assay, a bias-controlled multiplex PCR. Regarding the original processing steps: Within the assay, amplification of reference gene primers was used to estimate how many nucleated cells each sample contained. Sequence reads were collapsed and filtered to measure the absolute abundance of every unique TCRbeta CDR3 rearrangement. For each sample, productive Simpson clonality was calculated by taking the square root of Simpson's diversity index across productive rearrangements. What TCRdb holds here is the immuneACCESS table cut down to in-frame rearrangements. Part of the clones is not present; checked against another copy, under half of the missing clones reflect an unresolved V gene, and the others are unexplained. Clone size and V and J calls were adopted from that table, with D and trimming inferred from the DNA. Across this sample there are about 180,000 clones, with about 89% seen only once. 2.5% of the sample rests with the top ten.

For this clone: Its cognate antigen has yet to be identified. It has no much larger one-base neighbor in the sample; base qualities were not kept.

The CDR3, cysteine through phenylalanine, is 13 amino acids long. Kept here is only the CDR3 DNA, which spans 39 bases and is read in frame from base 1. CDR1 and CDR2 are drawn from the germline V gene (reference sequence): GTSNPN, SVGIG. Trimming removed 4 bases from V and 0 bases from J, leaving 10 bases between the germline ends. Study-level results and caveats: The amount of clinical and demographic metadata varied by source and participant and was provided uncurated.

The sequencing input was peripheral blood. The sequence was collected from a man between 35 and 55 years old with active or convalescent COVID-19. This chain joins TRBV30 to TRBJ2-7; TRBD1 could be the D gene, as 6 bases match. The DNA reads as follows: TGTGCCTGGAACACAGGGAGCTCCTACGAGCAGTACTTC. Translated, it reads CAWNTGSSYEQYF.